The 22 T cell receptor beta chains reported below all come from one sample, sequenced in a study of blood T cell repertoires in COVID-19 (dated by TCRdb to about 2020). The library was generated by the immunoSEQ multiplex PCR assay. Imported from immuneACCESS, the table was reduced by TCRdb to in-frame sequences with V and J called. These copies leave out some clones; in studies compared against another copy, an unresolved V gene accounts for under half, and the cause of the remainder is not known. The sample records some 190,000 clones, roughly 86% of which are singletons. Roughly 5% of the sample is in the top ten clones. The sequencing sample was made of peripheral blood. These receptors were obtained from a woman in her 70s with active or convalescent COVID-19.

The chain employs TRBV24-1 and TRBJ1-5; no clear D gene. Germline CDR1 reads KGHDR; CDR2 reads SFDVKD. V was trimmed by 4 bases and J by 7 bases, leaving 10 bases between them. This CDR3 is 13 amino acids long. CDR3 residues: CATSEAQAQPQHF. In DNA, the CDR3 is TGTGCCACCAGTGAGGCTCAGGCCCAGCCCCAGCATTTT.

This clone appeared once. The V gene is TRBV28, the J gene TRBJ2-1; 9 positions agree with TRBD2. The ends lost 2 bases at V and 0 bases at J; junction bases unmatched: 8. Germline V lookup: CDR1 MDHEN, CDR2 SYDVKM. CDR3 length equals 18 residues. CDR3 residues: CASSLIVLAGYSYNEQFF. In nucleotides, the CDR3 is TGTGCCAGCAGTTTAATTGTCCTAGCGGGATACTCCTACAATGAGCAGTTCTTC.

J is TRBJ2-7 and V is TRBV19; TRBD2 might be the D (7 bases). Germline V gene sequence: CDR1 LNHDA, CDR2 SQIVND (reference sequence). V shed 7 bases and J shed 6 bases, with 13 bases lying between them. This CDR3 is 12 amino acids long. The CDR3 region is CASNNGGLEQYF. The CDR3, as DNA: TGTGCCAGTAACAACGGGGGGCTCGAGCAGTACTTC.

This chain uses TRBV9 with TRBJ2-1, with D uncertain. V lost 0 bases, J lost 5 bases, and 15 bases lay in between. CDR1 is SGDLS, CDR2 YYNGEE, per germline. The CDR3 length is 16 residues. The CDR3 nucleotides are TGTGCCAGCAGCGTAGGCGTCCTAGGAGAGGACAATGAGCAGTTCTTC. Amino acid sequence: CASSVGVLGEDNEQFF.

Only one count was recorded for this clone. The V call is TRBV28, the J call TRBJ2-1, with 8 bases lining up with TRBD1. Trimming cost V 1 base and J 16 bases; bases outside gene matches: 6. This CDR3 region has 12 residues. Germline CDR1 and CDR2: MDHEN and SYDVKM. CDR3 protein: CASSLLQGGSFF. In nucleotides, the CDR3 is TGTGCCAGCAGTTTATTACAGGGGGGTAGTTTCTTC.

This clone was recorded a few times. The V gene is TRBV6-1, the J gene TRBJ2-5, with 7 bases identical to TRBD1. The V gene end was trimmed by 0 bases and the J gene end by 3 bases; junction bases not matched to a gene: 13. Germline loops: CDR1 MNHNS, CDR2 SASEGT. The CDR3 has 18 residues. The CDR3 region is CASSEASRGQRRKETQYF. CDR3 sequence (DNA): TGTGCCAGCAGTGAAGCTTCAAGGGGACAGAGAAGAAAAGAGACCCAGTACTTC.

This clone was counted between two and nine times. This chain joins TRBV11-3 and TRBJ2-7; 12 positions agree with TRBD2. The germline CDR1 and CDR2 sequences are SGHNT and YENEEA. With 5 bases clipped from V and 6 bases from J, the junction kept 23 bases outside the gene matches. The CDR3 has 20 amino acids. The CDR3 region is CASSLPRPPTTSGSSREQYF. CDR3 nucleotide sequence: TGTGCCAGCAGCCTCCCTAGGCCCCCGACGACTAGCGGGAGTTCCCGCGAGCAGTACTTC.

V and J are TRBV6-6 and TRBJ2-5; 7 bases line up with TRBD2. The CDR3 covers 13 residues. CDR1 is MNHNY and CDR2 is SVGAGI in the germline V gene (reference sequence). The J segment lost 11 bases and the V segment lost 2 bases, leaving 8 bases of the junction unmatched. CDR3 coding DNA: TGTGCCAGCAGTTACAACTTTCCTAGCGGTCAGTACTTC. Protein product: CASSYNFPSGQYF.

The gene calls are TRBV19 and TRBJ2-1; D is perhaps TRBD2 (5 bases). Germline V gene sequence: CDR1 LNHDA, CDR2 SQIVND (reference sequence). V lost 9 bases and J 2 bases, leaving 14 bases between the germline ends. This CDR3 is built from 14 residues. CDR3 bases: TGTGCCAGCAGCGCCCAGCGGCCCTACAATGAGCAGTTCTTC. Protein product: CASSAQRPYNEQFF. Looking up the rest from reference TRBV19 and TRBJ2-1 gives the full variable domain: DGGITQSPKYLFRKEGQNVTLSCEQNLNHDAMYWYRQDPGQGLRLIYYSQIVNDFQKGDIAEGYSVSREKKESFPLTVTSAQKNPTAFYLCASSAQRPYNEQFFGPGTRLTVL.

This clone was recorded only once. The V gene is TRBV4-1, the J gene TRBJ1-4; TRBD1 matches at 9 bases. With V trimmed by 7 bases and J by 3 bases, 0 bases remained unmatched. The germline V gene encodes CDR1 MGHRA and CDR2 YSYEKL. CDR3 length: 13 residues. CDR3 amino acids: CASNRGPNEKLFF. The CDR3 DNA reads as TGCGCCAGCAACAGGGGGCCTAATGAAAAACTGTTTTTT.

A single count supports this clone. The gene calls are TRBV19 and TRBJ1-5, with TRBD1 matching over 7 bases. This CDR3 contains 15 residues. The V segment lost 1 base and the J segment 4 bases; nucleotides outside the gene matches: 4. Germline V lookup: CDR1 LNHDA, CDR2 SQIVND (reference sequence). CDR3 sequence: CASSIAGRGNQPQHF. The CDR3 bases are TGTGCCAGTAGTATAGCGGGCAGGGGGAATCAGCCCCAGCATTTT.

The CDR3 loop is CASSRASGDPTGELFF. The CDR3 nucleotides are TGCGCCAGCAGCCGGGCTAGCGGAGACCCCACCGGGGAGCTGTTTTTT. The V gene is TRBV4-1, the J gene TRBJ2-2; 7 nucleotides align to TRBD2. This CDR3 region has 16 residues. In germline, CDR1 is MGHRA, CDR2 YSYEKL. J gave up 4 bases and V 4 bases, and 9 bases lay outside the gene matches.

The chain couples TRBV28 to TRBJ2-3; TRBD2 aligns across 9 bases. V was pared by 10 bases and J by 3 bases, with 5 bases of the junction left unmatched. The CDR3 extends over 13 amino acids. The germline CDR1 and CDR2 sequences are MDHEN and SYDVKM. DNA of the CDR3: TGTGCCACACACGCGGGAGGGACAGATACGCAGTATTTT. This translates into CATHAGGTDTQYF.

This clone has only a few counts. The chain uses TRBV18 and TRBJ1-6; D is perhaps TRBD1 (5 bases). With 3 bases removed from V and 13 bases from J, the gap between germline ends came to 13 bases. The germline V gene encodes CDR1 KGHSH and CDR2 LQKENI. The CDR3 contains 13 residues. Here the CDR3 reads CASSPPGPGPLHF. The CDR3 DNA is TGTGCCAGCTCACCGCCTGGTCCAGGGCCCCTCCACTTT.

The chain combines TRBV2 with TRBJ2-2, with TRBD2 identical over 7 bases. CDR3 length: 13 residues. Per germline, CDR1 SNHLY and CDR2 FYNNEI. V trimming: 7 bases; J trimming: 7 bases; junction bases outside the gene matches: 6. The CDR3 DNA follows: TGTGCCAGCACAGCTTGGGACTACGGGGAGCTGTTTTTT. Its translation is CASTAWDYGELFF.

The genes are TRBV4-1 and TRBJ1-1, with 10 positions matching TRBD1. Germline V gene data show CDR1 as MGHRA and CDR2 as YSYEKL. The CDR3 length is 13 residues. The V gene end was trimmed by 6 bases and the J gene end by 5 bases; junction bases not matched to a gene: 3. CDR3 residues: CASRRQGATEAFF. DNA of the CDR3: TGCGCCAGCAGGCGACAGGGGGCAACTGAAGCTTTCTTT.

The J gene is TRBJ2-3, the V gene TRBV9; TRBD2 matches 11 bases. The germline CDR1 and CDR2 sequences are SGDLS and YYNGEE. V shed 3 bases and J 6 bases; nucleotides not matched to a gene: 15. CDR3 length equals 18 residues. Here the CDR3 reads CASSARPTSGRLQDTQYF. The DNA of the CDR3 is TGTGCCAGCAGCGCCCGGCCTACTAGCGGGAGACTTCAGGATACGCAGTATTTT.

This clone was observed once. The chain recombines TRBV23-1 with TRBJ2-7; 9 bases fit TRBD1. TRBV23-1 is sorted into the ORF group, with uncertain function. This CDR3 is built from 15 residues. The V gene end was trimmed by 3 bases and the J gene end by 3 bases; junction bases not matched to a gene: 6. DNA for the CDR3: TGCGCCAGCAGTCAGACGGACAGGGGAGTCTACGAGCAGTACTTC. Protein sequence: CASSQTDRGVYEQYF.

The chain couples TRBV15 to TRBJ2-5, with D tentatively TRBD1 (7 bases). CDR1 and CDR2 from the germline V gene are LNHNV and YYDKDF (reference sequence). V lost 0 bases and J 7 bases, leaving 18 bases between the germline ends. This CDR3 contains 16 residues. The CDR3 region is CATSRDGGTEKRTQYF. The CDR3 nucleotides are TGTGCCACCAGCAGAGATGGGGGGACAGAGAAGAGGACCCAGTACTTC.

The gene calls are TRBV3-1 (or the pseudogene TRBV3-2) and TRBJ2-4; 9 positions agree with TRBD2. Trimming cost V 0 bases and J 0 bases; bases outside gene matches: 9. The CDR3 length is 19 residues. CDR1 is LGHDT and CDR2 is YNNKEL in the germline V gene (reference sequence). CDR3 sequence reads: CASSQEWPSGALAKNIQYF. CDR3 in DNA: TGTGCCAGCAGCCAAGAATGGCCTAGCGGGGCCCTAGCCAAAAACATTCAGTACTTC.

The table lists this clone with a few counts. The chain joins TRBV6-5 to TRBJ2-7; 11 bases line up with TRBD1. Germline V gene sequence: CDR1 MNHEY, CDR2 SVGAGI. This CDR3 spans 15 amino acids. V trimming: 3 bases; J trimming: 3 bases; junction bases outside the gene matches: 4. CDR3 coding DNA: TGTGCCAGCAGTTATGGGGGACAGGGGGTCTACGAGCAGTACTTC. Amino acid sequence: CASSYGGQGVYEQYF.

This chain connects TRBV18 to TRBJ2-7, with 8 bases matching TRBD2. This CDR3 is 13 amino acids long. CDR1 and CDR2 (germline): KGHSH, LQKENI. The trim removed 4 bases at V and 3 bases at J, leaving 2 bases unmatched. The DNA for the CDR3 is TGTGCCAGCTCACAACTAGCGGACTACGAGCAGTACTTC. It is translated as CASSQLADYEQYF.